Each of the 21 T cell receptor beta chains below was sequenced from the same sample in a study of shared clonotypes between healthy human individuals. The data were produced by immunoSEQ multiplex PCR, yet TCRdb's version contains in-frame clones alone and is incomplete. The table has about 2.3 million clones, about nine tenths seen once. Sequencing was carried out using naive CD4+ T cells from PBMCs. Subset given: CD45RA+ positively selected. All receptors derive from a man aged 18 to 29 in good health. Some clones in this sample may be carry-over from other donors' samples.

This clone appeared once. The gene calls are TRBV18 and TRBJ1-1; TRBD1 agrees at 10 bases. The CDR3 is 16 amino acids. Trimming cost V 3 bases and J 5 bases; bases outside gene matches: 9. CDR1 and CDR2 (germline): KGHSH, LQKENI. The CDR3 DNA sequence: TGTGCCAGCTCACCTGGGACAGGGGTTGTGGGGACTGAAGCTTTCTTT. It specifies CASSPGTGVVGTEAFF.

As to this clone: Other DNA sequences in the sample encode the same CDR3. V is TRBV27 and J is TRBJ2-7; D uncertain. This CDR3 comprises 12 residues. Germline V gene data show CDR1 as MNHEY and CDR2 as SMNVEV (reference sequence). Deletions cut 5 bases from V and 2 bases from J, with 7 bases between. CDR3 nucleotides: TGTGCCAGCAGTCCTGGCCCCTACGAGCAGTACTTC. Amino acid sequence: CASSPGPYEQYF.

Remarks on this clone: This CDR3 is also generated by other DNA sequences in the sample. J is TRBJ2-7 and V is TRBV20-1, with no clear D. The V gene lost 0 bases and the J gene lost 4 bases, with 4 bases spanning the gap. Germline V CDR1 and CDR2: DFQATT, SNEGSKA (reference sequence). This CDR3 has 11 amino acids. The CDR3 DNA sequence: TGCAGTGCTAGAGATGAGTACGAGCAGTACTTC. It is translated as CSARDEYEQYF.

The chain has TRBV19 and TRBJ2-3, with D unclear. The CDR3 runs 13 residues. Trimming removed 8 bases from V and 0 bases from J, with 9 bases in between. Per germline, CDR1 LNHDA and CDR2 SQIVND (reference sequence). For the CDR3, the DNA is TGTGCCAGTGGGTCCACTAGCACAGATACGCAGTATTTT. Its translation: CASGSTSTDTQYF.

The gene calls are TRBV2 and TRBJ2-1, with 9 positions matching TRBD2. V was pared by 6 bases and J by 7 bases, with 7 bases of the junction left unmatched. The CDR3 loop spans 14 amino acids. In germline, CDR1 is SNHLY, CDR2 FYNNEI. CDR3 coding DNA: TGTGCCAGCAGAGTAGCGGGAGCGGTTAATGAGCAGTTCTTC. The encoded protein is CASRVAGAVNEQFF.

This clone has only one observation. The CDR3 region has the DNA TGTGCCAGCAGCCGATCTAGCGGGAGGGGGGATACGCAGTATTTT. This translates into CASSRSSGRGDTQYF. This chain joins TRBV28 and TRBJ2-3, with 12 bases fitting TRBD2. The CDR3 has 15 residues. Germline CDR1 MDHEN, CDR2 SYDVKM. V was clipped by 6 bases and J by 6 bases; unmatched bases: 7. Based on the CDR3 plus reference TRBV28 and TRBJ2-3, the full variable domain is DVKVTQSSRYLVKRTGEKVFLECVQDMDHENMFWYRQDPGLGLRLIYFSYDVKMKEKGDIPEGYSVSREKKERFSLILESASTNQTSMYLCASSRSSGRGDTQYFGPGTRLTVL.

The chain is built from TRBV19 and TRBJ2-7, with TRBD1 matching 7 bases. From germline, CDR1 is LNHDA and CDR2 SQIVND (reference sequence). The CDR3 loop spans 16 amino acids. The V segment lost 3 bases and the J segment 4 bases; nucleotides outside the gene matches: 12. In DNA form, the CDR3 reads TGTGCCAGTAGTATGGGGCCCCGCAGGGGGTTATACGAGCAGTACTTC. Translating it yields CASSMGPRRGLYEQYF.

A single count supports this clone. The rearrangement links TRBV11-2 to TRBJ2-7; D not certain. The CDR3 loop spans 12 amino acids. V was clipped by 5 bases and J by 6 bases, with 11 bases between them. Germline loops: CDR1 SGHAT, CDR2 FQNNGV. CDR3 sequence: CASSPDFSEQYF. The CDR3 nucleotides read TGTGCCAGCAGCCCCGACTTCAGCGAGCAGTACTTC.

The rearrangement joins TRBV10-2 to TRBJ2-7; 7 bases are shared with TRBD2. The CDR3 is 13 amino acids. Trimming took 9 bases from V and 2 from J; bases not matched to a gene: 7. Germline assignment: CDR1 WSHSY and CDR2 SAAADI. The CDR3 DNA reads TGCGCCAGTAGGGACTACCAACCCTACGAGCAGTACTTC. As protein: CASRDYQPYEQYF.

The gene calls are TRBV7-9 and TRBJ2-3; D remains ambiguous. Deletions cut 5 bases from V and 1 base from J, with 16 bases between. Germline CDR1 is SEHNR and CDR2 is FQNEAQ (reference sequence). The CDR3 is 16 amino acids. The CDR3 DNA reads TGTGCCAGCAGCCTCTTCCTCGCACCCGGCACAGATACGCAGTATTTT. Protein product: CASSLFLAPGTDTQYF.

This chain connects TRBV5-1 to TRBJ2-1; D tentatively fits TRBD1 or TRBD2 (6 bases each). CDR1 and CDR2 (germline): SGHRS, YFSETQ. Trimming removed 0 bases at V and 0 bases at J, with 13 bases between. This CDR3 is 17 amino acids long. The chain's CDR3 is CASSLGTGASSYNEQFF. The CDR3 DNA sequence: TGCGCCAGCAGCTTGGGAACGGGGGCCAGCTCCTACAATGAGCAGTTCTTC.

V gene TRBV5-1 combines with J gene TRBJ2-5; 11 bases fit TRBD2. With 4 bases clipped from V and 1 base from J, the junction kept 6 bases outside the gene matches. Germline V lookup: CDR1 SGHRS, CDR2 YFSETQ. The CDR3 is made up of 16 amino acids. CDR3 sequence (DNA): TGCGCCAGCAGCGCGATGACTAGCGGGACCCAAGAGACCCAGTACTTC. It yields the protein CASSAMTSGTQETQYF.

This chain connects TRBV6-5 to TRBJ1-2, with 10 bases that match TRBD1. The CDR3 totals 15 residues. V trimming: 6 bases; J trimming: 7 bases; junction bases outside the gene matches: 11. CDR1 is MNHEY, CDR2 SVGAGI, per germline. The CDR3 bases are TGTGCCAGCAGCCCAACTGCCGACAGGGGGCTTGGCTACACCTTC. Its protein is CASSPTADRGLGYTF.

This chain connects TRBV15 to TRBJ2-7, with D perhaps TRBD1 (7 bases). The CDR3 is 14 residues long. The V gene lost 0 bases and the J gene lost 4 bases, with 10 bases spanning the gap. CDR1 is LNHNV and CDR2 is YYDKDF in the germline V gene (reference sequence). The CDR3 DNA reads as TGTGCCACCAGCAGAGAACCAGGGGGGTACGAGCAGTACTTC. Its translation is CATSREPGGYEQYF.

The CDR3, as DNA: TGTGCCAGCAGGAGACCTGGAGCGGGAGAGGATAGAGGAACCGGGGAGCTGTTTTTT. Its translation is CASRRPGAGEDRGTGELFF. V is TRBV9 and J is TRBJ2-2; 8 positions match TRBD2. The germline gives CDR1 SGDLS, CDR2 YYNGEE. V shed 5 bases, J shed 5 bases, and the junction held 20 bases outside the gene matches. The CDR3 extends over 19 amino acids.

This clone occurred once. The chain links TRBV6-4 to TRBJ2-1, with TRBD2 identical over 11 bases. This CDR3 contains 15 residues. Trimming took 4 bases from V and 6 from J; bases not matched to a gene: 5. Germline CDR1 is MRHNA and CDR2 is SNTAGT. The CDR3 loop is CASSVTSGSVNEQFF. CDR3 nucleotides: TGTGCCAGCAGTGTAACTAGCGGGAGTGTCAATGAGCAGTTCTTC.

The V gene is TRBV21-1, the J gene TRBJ2-7. TRBV21-1 is reported as a pseudogene. The CDR3 covers 12 residues. This chain's CDR3 is CASSGRIYEQYF. In DNA, the CDR3 is TGTGCCAGCAGCGGTCGAATCTACGAGCAGTACTTC.

The V and J genes are TRBV11-2 and TRBJ2-7, with D possibly TRBD1 on 6 matching bases. Germline assignment: CDR1 SGHAT and CDR2 FQNNGV. CDR3 length: 15 residues. V dropped 2 bases and J dropped 5 bases, with 16 bases sitting between them. For the CDR3, the DNA is TGTGCCAGCAGCTTATCGACAGGTCCTACGAACGAGCAGTACTTC. Amino acids: CASSLSTGPTNEQYF.

The chain employs TRBV28 and TRBJ2-6; TRBD1 aligns across 11 bases. Trimming at V came to 1 base and at J to 4 bases, leaving 6 bases not matched to a gene. Germline CDR1 MDHEN, CDR2 SYDVKM. The length of the CDR3 is 18 residues. The CDR3 here is CASSLLGTGGSGANVLTF. In DNA, the CDR3 is TGTGCCAGCAGTTTATTGGGGACAGGGGGTTCCGGGGCCAACGTCCTGACTTTC.

This chain uses TRBV11-2 with TRBJ2-5, with D perhaps matching TRBD2 (6 bases). CDR3 length: 16 amino acids. From germline, CDR1 is SGHAT and CDR2 FQNNGV. V lost 5 bases and J lost 5, with 21 bases in between. CDR3 in amino acids: CASSQILATNRETQYF. CDR3 sequence (DNA): TGTGCCAGCAGCCAGATCCTAGCGACAAATAGGGAGACCCAGTACTTC.

CDR3 in DNA: TGTGCCAGCTCACAAGGGAAGGACGAGCAGTACTTC. This gives the protein CASSQGKDEQYF. This chain connects TRBV18 to TRBJ2-7; D is unclear. The CDR3 is 12 residues long. CDR1 is KGHSH and CDR2 is LQKENI in the germline V gene. V shed 4 bases and J shed 5 bases, with 9 bases lying between them.